The source of this T cell receptor beta chain is a study of identical twins. Notes on this clonotype: Its target is not known.

MiXCR was run by TCRdb on the 5' RACE reads, yielding one entry per CDR3 protein. The sample lists fewer than 500,000 distinct CDR3 sequences; 20% to 25% were seen once. Study observations and caveats: Conclusions were drawn cross-sectionally by statistical analysis, without following the same donors.

V was pared by 5 bases and J by 6 bases, with 8 bases between. CDR3 size: 11 residues. CDR1 and CDR2 from the germline V gene are MGHDK and SYGVNS. Another study also made use of these data, one on T cells expressing NK-cell markers. That source adds: Repertoires of TCR beta were obtained from T cells sorted as CD3+CD56+NKG2C+, CD3+CD56+NKG2C- and CD3+CD56-NKG2C+. Roughly six of the donors carried dominant NKG2C+ clonotypes that took up about 1.0-7.5% of their CD8+ T cells. Nothing established the HCMV specificity of expanded NKG2C+ T cell clones.

This receptor was taken from a woman aged 18-30 years in good health. The chain combines TRBV25-1 with TRBJ2-7; D gene uncertain. The specimen was CD4+ T cells sorted from blood. The CDR3: CASSPAIEQYF. The CDR3 DNA sequence: TGTGCCAGCAGTCCGGCAATCGAGCAGTACTTC.